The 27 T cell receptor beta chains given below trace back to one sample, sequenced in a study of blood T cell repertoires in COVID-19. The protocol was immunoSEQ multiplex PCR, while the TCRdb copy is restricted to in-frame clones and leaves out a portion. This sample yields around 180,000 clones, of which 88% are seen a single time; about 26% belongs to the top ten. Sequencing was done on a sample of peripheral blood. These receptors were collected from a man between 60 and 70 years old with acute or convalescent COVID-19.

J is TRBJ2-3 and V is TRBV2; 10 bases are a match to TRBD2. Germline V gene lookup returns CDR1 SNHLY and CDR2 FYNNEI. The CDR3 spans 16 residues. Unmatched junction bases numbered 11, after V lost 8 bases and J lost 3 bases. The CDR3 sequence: CASATGLAVGTDTQYF. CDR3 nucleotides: TGTGCCAGCGCGACAGGACTAGCGGTTGGGACAGATACGCAGTATTTT.

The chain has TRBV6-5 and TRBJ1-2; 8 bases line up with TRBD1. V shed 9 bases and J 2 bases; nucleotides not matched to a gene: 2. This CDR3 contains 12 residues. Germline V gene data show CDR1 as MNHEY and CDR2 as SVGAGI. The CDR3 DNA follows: TGTGCCAGTGGACAGGGCAACTATGGCTACACCTTC. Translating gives CASGQGNYGYTF.

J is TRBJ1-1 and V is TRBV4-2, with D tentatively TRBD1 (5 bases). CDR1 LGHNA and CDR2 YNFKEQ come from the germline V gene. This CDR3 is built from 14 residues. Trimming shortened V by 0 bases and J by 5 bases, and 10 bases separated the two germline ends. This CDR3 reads CASSQDLGRTEAFF. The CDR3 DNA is TGTGCCAGCAGCCAAGATTTGGGGCGGACTGAAGCTTTCTTT.

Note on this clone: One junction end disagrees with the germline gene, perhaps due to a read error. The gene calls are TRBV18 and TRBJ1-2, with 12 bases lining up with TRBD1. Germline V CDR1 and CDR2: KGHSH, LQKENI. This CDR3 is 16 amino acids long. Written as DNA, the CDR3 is TGTGCCAGTTCACCGGGACAGGGGGCCGCCAACGGTGGCTACACCTTC. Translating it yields CASSPGQGAANGGYTF.

The CDR3 protein is CASSQPQSNQPQHF. CDR3 nucleotide sequence: TGCGCCAGCAGCCAACCACAGAGCAATCAGCCCCAGCATTTT. The chain links TRBV4-1 to TRBJ1-5; D is ambiguous. This CDR3 has 14 amino acids. CDR1 is MGHRA and CDR2 is YSYEKL in the germline V gene. V lost 2 bases, J lost 1 base, and 6 bases lay in between.

CDR3 DNA: TGCGCCAGCAGCCAAGAGGCTTATTCACCCCTCCACTTT. Protein sequence: CASSQEAYSPLHF. The V call is TRBV4-3, the J call TRBJ1-6; D is undetermined. The CDR3 spans 13 residues. Germline V gives CDR1 LGHNA, CDR2 YSLEER. Trimming cost V 0 bases and J 8 bases, with 5 bases left between them.

CDR3 loop: CASSLDWQNYGYTF. Written as DNA, the CDR3 is TGTGCCAGCAGCTTAGATTGGCAGAACTATGGCTACACCTTC. The V and J genes are TRBV11-2 and TRBJ1-2; unclear D gene. V lost 0 bases and J 2 bases, leaving 7 bases between the germline ends. CDR3 length equals 14 residues. Germline V gene lookup returns CDR1 SGHAT and CDR2 FQNNGV.

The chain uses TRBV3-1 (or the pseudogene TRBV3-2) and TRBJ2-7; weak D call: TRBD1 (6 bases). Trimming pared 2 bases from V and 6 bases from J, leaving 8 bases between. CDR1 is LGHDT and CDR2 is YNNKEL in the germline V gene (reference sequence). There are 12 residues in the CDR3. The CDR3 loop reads CASSQLRGEQYF. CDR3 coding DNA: TGTGCCAGCAGCCAACTCAGGGGCGAGCAGTACTTC.

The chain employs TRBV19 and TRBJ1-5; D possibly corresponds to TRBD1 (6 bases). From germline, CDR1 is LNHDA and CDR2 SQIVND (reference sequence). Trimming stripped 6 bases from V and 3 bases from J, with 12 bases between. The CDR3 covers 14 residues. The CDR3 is CASSPRGFNQPQHF. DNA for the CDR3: TGTGCCAGTAGCCCCAGGGGATTCAATCAGCCCCAGCATTTT.

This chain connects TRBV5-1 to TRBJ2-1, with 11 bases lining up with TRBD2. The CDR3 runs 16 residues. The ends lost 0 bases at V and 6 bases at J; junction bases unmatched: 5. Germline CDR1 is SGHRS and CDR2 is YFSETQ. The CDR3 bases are TGCGCCAGCAGCTTGGATAGCGGGGGGGGAATCAATGAGCAGTTCTTC. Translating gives CASSLDSGGGINEQFF.

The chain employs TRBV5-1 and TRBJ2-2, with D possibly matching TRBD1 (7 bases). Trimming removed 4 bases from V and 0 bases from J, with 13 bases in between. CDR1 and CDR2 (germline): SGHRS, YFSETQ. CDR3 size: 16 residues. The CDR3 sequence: CASSGGGTANTGELFF. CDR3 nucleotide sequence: TGCGCCAGCAGCGGAGGGGGGACAGCGAACACCGGGGAGCTGTTTTTT. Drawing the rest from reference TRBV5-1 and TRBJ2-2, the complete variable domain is KAGVTQTPRYLIKTRGQQVTLSCSPISGHRSVSWYQQTPGQGLQFLFEYFSETQRNKGNFPGRFSGRQFSNSRSEMNVSTLELGDSALYLCASSGGGTANTGELFFGEGSRLTVL.

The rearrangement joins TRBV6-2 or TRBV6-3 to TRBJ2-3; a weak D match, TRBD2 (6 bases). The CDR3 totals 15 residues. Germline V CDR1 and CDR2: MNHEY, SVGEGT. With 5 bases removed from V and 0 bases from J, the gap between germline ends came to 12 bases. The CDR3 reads CASSAGKLSTDTQYF. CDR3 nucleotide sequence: TGTGCCAGCAGTGCGGGGAAATTAAGCACAGATACGCAGTATTTT.

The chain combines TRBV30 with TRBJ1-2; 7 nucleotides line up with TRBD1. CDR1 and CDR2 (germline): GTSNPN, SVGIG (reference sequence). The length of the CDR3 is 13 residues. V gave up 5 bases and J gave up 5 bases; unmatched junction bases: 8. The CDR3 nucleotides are TGTGCCTGGGCTCCGGGGACAGAATATGGCTACACCTTC. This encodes CAWAPGTEYGYTF.

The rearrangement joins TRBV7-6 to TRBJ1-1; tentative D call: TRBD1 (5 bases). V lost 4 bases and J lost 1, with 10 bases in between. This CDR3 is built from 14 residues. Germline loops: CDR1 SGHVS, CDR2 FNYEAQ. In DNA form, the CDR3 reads TGTGCCAGCAGCTCCCGGGGGTGGAACACTGAAGCTTTCTTT. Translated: CASSSRGWNTEAFF.

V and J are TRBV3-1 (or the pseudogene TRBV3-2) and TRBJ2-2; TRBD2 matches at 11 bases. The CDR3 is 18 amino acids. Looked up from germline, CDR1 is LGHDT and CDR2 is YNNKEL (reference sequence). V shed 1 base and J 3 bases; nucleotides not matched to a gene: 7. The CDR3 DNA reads TGTGCCAGCAGCCAAGGTAGCGGGGGGGCCACGGACACCGGGGAGCTGTTTTTT. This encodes CASSQGSGGATDTGELFF.

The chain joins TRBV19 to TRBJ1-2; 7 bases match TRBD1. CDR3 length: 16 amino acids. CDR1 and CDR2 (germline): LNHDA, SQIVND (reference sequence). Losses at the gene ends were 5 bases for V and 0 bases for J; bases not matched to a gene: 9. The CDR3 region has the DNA TGTGCCAGTAGTTCCGACAGGGACCCTTCTAACTATGGCTACACCTTC. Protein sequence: CASSSDRDPSNYGYTF.

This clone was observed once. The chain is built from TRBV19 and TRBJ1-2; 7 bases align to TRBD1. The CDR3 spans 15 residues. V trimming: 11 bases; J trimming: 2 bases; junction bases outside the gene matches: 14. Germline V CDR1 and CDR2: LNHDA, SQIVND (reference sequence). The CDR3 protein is CAASVSTGDNYGYTF. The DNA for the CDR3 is TGTGCCGCGTCGGTGAGTACAGGGGACAACTATGGCTACACCTTC.

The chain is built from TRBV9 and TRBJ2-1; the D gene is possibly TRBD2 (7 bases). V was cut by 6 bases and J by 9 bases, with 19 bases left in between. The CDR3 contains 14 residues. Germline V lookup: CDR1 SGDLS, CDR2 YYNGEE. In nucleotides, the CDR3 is TGTGCCAGCACTCCCGGGGGGCTAGAGGGTGAGCAGTTCTTC. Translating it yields CASTPGGLEGEQFF.

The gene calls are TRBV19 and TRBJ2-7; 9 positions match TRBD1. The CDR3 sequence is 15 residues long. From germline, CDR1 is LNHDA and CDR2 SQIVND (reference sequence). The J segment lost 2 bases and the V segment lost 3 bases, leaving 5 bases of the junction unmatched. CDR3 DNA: TGTGCCAGTAGTATCGGACAGGGGTCTCCCTACGAGCAGTACTTC. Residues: CASSIGQGSPYEQYF.

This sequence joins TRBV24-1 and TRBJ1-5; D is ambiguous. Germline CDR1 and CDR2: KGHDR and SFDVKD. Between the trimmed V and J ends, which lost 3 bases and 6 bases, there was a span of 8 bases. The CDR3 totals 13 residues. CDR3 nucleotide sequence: TGTGCCACCAGTGATCACTCCCGTCAGCCCCAGCATTTT. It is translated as CATSDHSRQPQHF.

This CDR3 is CASSPQRNYGYTF. CDR3 sequence (DNA): TGTGCCAGTAGTCCCCAGCGTAACTATGGCTACACCTTC. The gene calls are TRBV19 and TRBJ1-2; no clear D gene. CDR3 size: 13 residues. With 5 bases removed from V and 1 base from J, the gap between germline ends came to 8 bases. CDR1 LNHDA and CDR2 SQIVND come from the germline V gene (reference sequence).

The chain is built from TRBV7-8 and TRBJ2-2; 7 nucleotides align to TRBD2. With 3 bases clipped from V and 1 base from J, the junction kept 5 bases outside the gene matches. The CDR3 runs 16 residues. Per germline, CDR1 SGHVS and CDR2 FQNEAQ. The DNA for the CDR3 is TGTGCCAGCAGCTTCTGGCAGCGGGGGAACACCGGGGAGCTGTTTTTT. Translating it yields CASSFWQRGNTGELFF.

In DNA form, the CDR3 reads TGTGCCAGCAGCTTAGGACGGGGGGGCCTTTCCGGGGAGCTGTTTTTT. It translates to CASSLGRGGLSGELFF. The chain is built from TRBV11-2 and TRBJ2-2, with 8 nucleotides matching TRBD2. V dropped 1 base and J dropped 6; count of bases not matched to a gene: 7. This CDR3 is built from 16 residues. The germline V gene has CDR1 SGHAT and CDR2 FQNNGV.

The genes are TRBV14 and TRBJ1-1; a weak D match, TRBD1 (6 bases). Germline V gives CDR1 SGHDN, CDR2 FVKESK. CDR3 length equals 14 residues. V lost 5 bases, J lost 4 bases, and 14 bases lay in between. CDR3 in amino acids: CASSEQGAGTEAFF. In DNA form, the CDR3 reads TGTGCCAGCAGCGAACAGGGCGCGGGCACTGAAGCTTTCTTT.

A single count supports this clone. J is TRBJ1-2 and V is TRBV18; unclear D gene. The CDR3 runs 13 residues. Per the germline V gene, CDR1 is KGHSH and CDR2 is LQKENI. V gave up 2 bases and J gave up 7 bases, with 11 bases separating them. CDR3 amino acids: CASSPEALRGYTF. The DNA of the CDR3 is TGTGCCAGCTCACCAGAGGCTTTGCGTGGCTACACCTTC.

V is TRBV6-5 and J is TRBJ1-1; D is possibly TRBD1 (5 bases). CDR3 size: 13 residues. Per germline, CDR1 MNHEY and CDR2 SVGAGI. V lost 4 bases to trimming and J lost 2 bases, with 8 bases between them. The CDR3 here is CASSWGVNTEAFF. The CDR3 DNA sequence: TGTGCCAGCAGTTGGGGGGTTAACACTGAAGCTTTCTTT.

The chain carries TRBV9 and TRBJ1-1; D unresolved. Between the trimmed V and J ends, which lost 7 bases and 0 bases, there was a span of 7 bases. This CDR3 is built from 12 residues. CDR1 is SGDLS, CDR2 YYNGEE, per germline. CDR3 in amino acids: CASGEMNTEAFF. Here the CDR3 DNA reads TGTGCCAGCGGGGAGATGAACACTGAAGCTTTCTTT.